A single sample is the source of the 29 T cell receptor beta chains below, sequenced in a study of blood T cell repertoires in COVID-19. TCRdb's table, derived via immunoSEQ multiplex PCR, lists solely in-frame clones and lacks some. The data hold 290,000 or so clones, with approximately 85% observed a single time. The sequenced sample consisted of peripheral blood. The receptors derive from a man aged 45-65 years with active or convalescent COVID-19.

The chain combines TRBV6-5 with TRBJ2-7, with D perhaps matching TRBD2 (5 bases). Germline V CDR1 and CDR2: MNHEY, SVGAGI. The germline V and J ends were trimmed by 5 bases and 6 bases, with 14 bases remaining between them. The CDR3 is made up of 13 amino acids. CDR3 sequence: CASSRWERSEQYF. The CDR3 DNA reads TGTGCCAGCAGTAGGTGGGAGCGCTCCGAGCAGTACTTC.

V gene TRBV18 combines with J gene TRBJ2-7; tentative D call: TRBD1 (5 bases). This CDR3 region has 16 residues. Trimming stripped 0 bases from V and 7 bases from J, with 19 bases between. The germline gives CDR1 KGHSH, CDR2 LQKENI. CDR3 region: CASSPPGQGSEGEQYF. DNA of the CDR3: TGTGCCAGCTCACCACCTGGCCAGGGATCCGAAGGGGAGCAGTACTTC.

The V call is TRBV5-1, the J call TRBJ2-5; D is perhaps TRBD1 (6 bases). The germline V gene has CDR1 SGHRS and CDR2 YFSETQ. Trimming removed 2 bases at V and 2 bases at J, with 16 bases between. The CDR3 spans 16 residues. The CDR3: CASSFTQGRRQETQYF. The CDR3 DNA reads TGCGCCAGCAGCTTCACACAGGGAAGACGGCAAGAGACCCAGTACTTC.

This clone was found once. This rearrangement joins TRBV9 to TRBJ1-1; perhaps TRBD1 as D (6 bases). V was clipped by 3 bases and J by 4 bases, with 13 bases between them. Per the germline V gene, CDR1 is SGDLS and CDR2 is YYNGEE. The CDR3 spans 14 residues. The CDR3 reads CASSEGGGSTEAFF. The DNA of the CDR3 is TGTGCCAGCAGCGAAGGGGGGGGAAGCACTGAAGCTTTCTTT. The full variable domain, rest sourced from reference TRBV9 and TRBJ1-1, is DSGVTQTPKHLITATGQRVTLRCSPRSGDLSVYWYQQSLDQGLQFLIQYYNGEERAKGNILERFSAQQFPDLHSELNLSSLELGDSALYFCASSEGGGSTEAFFGQGTRLTVV.

This sequence joins TRBV6-5 and TRBJ1-3, with D maybe TRBD1 (5 bases). Germline V gene lookup returns CDR1 MNHEY and CDR2 SVGAGI. The CDR3 runs to 15 residues. V shed 6 bases and J shed 5 bases, with 17 bases lying between them. CDR3 protein: CASRNPGLIRNTIYF. DNA of the CDR3: TGTGCCAGCAGAAACCCGGGACTCATTCGAAACACCATATATTTT.

V usage is TRBV14 and J usage is TRBJ2-5, with 11 nucleotides matching TRBD1. This CDR3 comprises 16 residues. Germline V gene lookup returns CDR1 SGHDN and CDR2 FVKESK. V shed 2 bases, J shed 4 bases, and the junction held 6 bases outside the gene matches. The CDR3 bases are TGTGCCAGCAGCCAACCGGGACAGGGGGTTCGAGAGACCCAGTACTTC. Its protein product is CASSQPGQGVRETQYF.

The chain joins TRBV3-1 (or the pseudogene TRBV3-2) to TRBJ2-3, with D hard to call. V lost 2 bases to trimming and J lost 3 bases, with 6 bases between them. The CDR3 has 13 amino acids. Germline CDR1 LGHDT, CDR2 YNNKEL (reference sequence). CDR3 region: CASSQTRTDTQYF. The CDR3 nucleotides are TGTGCCAGCAGCCAAACCAGGACAGATACGCAGTATTTT.

The chain is built from TRBV27 and TRBJ2-1; maybe TRBD1 (5 bases). The CDR3 runs to 15 residues. CDR1 MNHEY and CDR2 SMNVEV come from the germline V gene (reference sequence). Trimming took off 2 bases at V and 4 bases at J, with 12 bases between the two ends. The CDR3 here is CASSLGASGYNEQFF. In DNA, the CDR3 is TGTGCCAGCAGTTTAGGGGCCTCGGGTTACAATGAGCAGTTCTTC.

The CDR3 DNA sequence: TGTGCCAGCAGCGCCGACAGTGCCTTCTATGGCTACACCTTC. Translating it yields CASSADSAFYGYTF. The chain couples TRBV5-6 to TRBJ1-2; possibly TRBD1 for D (5 bases). V was shortened by 4 bases and J by 4 bases, with 14 bases between the two germline ends. The CDR3 has 14 amino acids. The germline CDR1 and CDR2 sequences are SGHDT and YYEEEE.

The chain employs TRBV3-1 (or the pseudogene TRBV3-2) and TRBJ2-1; D is unclear. V was clipped by 4 bases and J by 2 bases, with 15 bases between them. CDR1 LGHDT and CDR2 YNNKEL come from the germline V gene (reference sequence). This CDR3 contains 16 residues. The CDR3 DNA sequence: TGTGCCAGCAGCCCCCAGATGGCAGGTACCTACAATGAGCAGTTCTTC. This translates into CASSPQMAGTYNEQFF.

In this sample, this clone turned up a few times. The chain has TRBV27 and TRBJ1-1, with TRBD1 matching over 8 bases. The CDR3 length is 15 residues. The germline V gene has CDR1 MNHEY and CDR2 SMNVEV (reference sequence). V dropped 6 bases and J dropped 10; count of bases not matched to a gene: 16. The DNA of the CDR3 is TGTGCCAGCAGCTCCGGGACAGGCCGCCCAGAGGGAGCTTTCTTT. This sequence encodes CASSSGTGRPEGAFF.

The chain has TRBV9 and TRBJ2-1; D gene unclear. This CDR3 region has 15 residues. Germline V gene lookup returns CDR1 SGDLS and CDR2 YYNGEE. V shed 0 bases and J shed 3 bases, with 10 bases lying between them. The CDR3 protein is CASSVADRNYNEQFF. In DNA, the CDR3 is TGTGCCAGCAGCGTAGCTGATAGAAACTACAATGAGCAGTTCTTC.

This sequence joins TRBV5-1 and TRBJ1-3; D perhaps matches TRBD1 (6 bases). This CDR3 is built from 15 residues. V lost 4 bases and J lost 9, with 20 bases in between. Germline assignment: CDR1 SGHRS and CDR2 YFSETQ. The CDR3 DNA is TGCGCCAGCAGCCCCGGGGACACCACGTCAAGCACCATATATTTT. This encodes CASSPGDTTSSTIYF.

This rearrangement joins TRBV14 to TRBJ2-5; 9 bases line up with TRBD1. The germline V gene encodes CDR1 SGHDN and CDR2 FVKESK. The CDR3 has 14 residues. The V gene end was trimmed by 4 bases and the J gene end by 4 bases; junction bases not matched to a gene: 4. The CDR3 DNA is TGTGCCAGCAGCCGGAAGACAGGGGGAGAGACCCAGTACTTC. It codes for CASSRKTGGETQYF.

The chain has TRBV7-2 and TRBJ2-5; 9 nucleotides align to TRBD2. The CDR3 is made up of 15 amino acids. Germline CDR1 SGHTA, CDR2 FQGNSA. After removal of 4 bases from V and 5 bases from J, the junction contained 8 bases not matched to a gene. CDR3 nucleotide sequence: TGTGCCAGCAGCTCAGTGCGGGAGGGCTTTGAGACCCAGTACTTC. Translated: CASSSVREGFETQYF.

The V call is TRBV3-1 (or the pseudogene TRBV3-2), the J call TRBJ1-1; D not certain. The CDR3 spans 14 residues. V dropped 4 bases and J dropped 5 bases, with 14 bases sitting between them. Germline values: CDR1 LGHDT, CDR2 YNNKEL (reference sequence). The CDR3 loop reads CASSPSFGKTEAFF. CDR3 coding DNA: TGTGCCAGCAGCCCTTCTTTCGGGAAAACTGAAGCTTTCTTT.

The CDR3 DNA reads as TGTGCCAGCAGCCCATATAGGGACACTGGAAATCAGCCCCAGCATTTT. It is translated as CASSPYRDTGNQPQHF. The rearrangement joins TRBV28 to TRBJ1-5; possibly TRBD1 for D (6 bases). Trimming shortened V by 6 bases and J by 4 bases, and 19 bases separated the two germline ends. Per the germline V gene, CDR1 is MDHEN and CDR2 is SYDVKM. The CDR3 has 16 residues.

This chain joins TRBV10-3 and TRBJ2-7; D might be TRBD2 (5 bases). Germline lookup yields CDR1 ENHRY and CDR2 SYGVKD. This CDR3 is 12 amino acids long. The V and J ends lost 0 bases and 7 bases respectively, with 7 bases between them. The CDR3 here is CAISESRGEQYF. Written as DNA, the CDR3 is TGTGCCATCAGTGAGTCCCGAGGGGAGCAGTACTTC.

This chain links TRBV19 with TRBJ1-6, with TRBD1 as a possible D gene (5 bases). Germline V gives CDR1 LNHDA, CDR2 SQIVND (reference sequence). V lost 5 bases, J lost 2 bases, and 10 bases lay in between. The CDR3 runs 15 residues. The CDR3 is CASSPRVTYNSPLHF. CDR3 sequence (DNA): TGTGCCAGTAGTCCCAGGGTAACCTATAATTCACCCCTCCACTTT.

The genes are TRBV7-9 and TRBJ2-7; TRBD2 matches 10 bases. Per the germline V gene, CDR1 is SEHNR and CDR2 is FQNEAQ (reference sequence). The CDR3 sequence is 19 residues long. Trimming took 5 bases from V and 6 from J; bases not matched to a gene: 22. The CDR3 DNA follows: TGTGCCAGCAGCCGGATAAGTATGGCTAGCGGGAGCTATCAGCGCGAGCAGTACTTC. It specifies CASSRISMASGSYQREQYF.

This clone was picked up one time. V is TRBV11-2 and J is TRBJ2-1; 9 bases agree with TRBD2. Per the germline V gene, CDR1 is SGHAT and CDR2 is FQNNGV. With V trimmed by 5 bases and J by 8 bases, 16 bases remained unmatched. The CDR3 has 17 amino acids. CDR3 sequence reads: CASSPPSASGTGYEQFF. CDR3 in DNA: TGTGCCAGCAGCCCCCCAAGTGCTAGCGGGACTGGGTATGAGCAGTTCTTC. Full variable domain (missing parts from reference TRBV11-2 and TRBJ2-1): EAGVAQSPRYKIIEKRQSVAFWCNPISGHATLYWYQQILGQGPKLLIQFQNNGVVDDSQLPKDRFSAERLKGVDSTLKIQPAKLEDSAVYLCASSPPSASGTGYEQFFGPGTRLTVL.

This chain connects TRBV18 to TRBJ1-2, with TRBD1 matching 7 bases. V shed 3 bases, J shed 4 bases, and the junction held 8 bases outside the gene matches. CDR3 size: 15 residues. Germline loops: CDR1 KGHSH, CDR2 LQKENI. The CDR3 DNA follows: TGTGCCAGCTCACCTGAGGGACAGTTCCTCTATGGCTACACCTTC. This gives the protein CASSPEGQFLYGYTF.

This clone occurred once. The chain combines TRBV5-4 with TRBJ2-1, with 10 nucleotides matching TRBD2. Trimming cost V 0 bases and J 4 bases; bases outside gene matches: 1. Germline CDR1 reads SGHNT; CDR2 reads YYREEE (reference sequence). CDR3 length equals 15 residues. CDR3 nucleotides: TGTGCCAGCAGCTTGGCTAGCGGGAGTTACAATGAGCAGTTCTTC. It translates to CASSLASGSYNEQFF.

This rearrangement joins TRBV5-5 to TRBJ1-1; 11 bases fit TRBD1. The germline V gene encodes CDR1 SGHKS and CDR2 YYEKEE (reference sequence). With V trimmed by 3 bases and J by 8 bases, 3 bases remained unmatched. This CDR3 is built from 13 residues. This CDR3 is CASSWTGGGEAFF. Written as DNA, the CDR3 is TGTGCCAGCAGCTGGACAGGGGGCGGGGAAGCTTTCTTT.

The chain employs TRBV6-2 or TRBV6-3 and TRBJ1-1; tentative D call: TRBD1 (6 bases). The germline V and J ends were trimmed by 2 bases and 5 bases, with 15 bases remaining between them. CDR1 MNHEY and CDR2 SVGEGT come from the germline V gene. There are 15 residues in the CDR3. CDR3 DNA: TGTGCCAGCAGTTACCGGGTGCCCAGGGGTACTGAAGCTTTCTTT. This encodes CASSYRVPRGTEAFF.

This clone was observed a single time. V gene TRBV7-2 combines with J gene TRBJ1-2; D is possibly TRBD1 (6 bases). The CDR3 extends over 14 amino acids. V was cut by 1 base and J by 4 bases, with 10 bases left in between. CDR1 is SGHTA and CDR2 is FQGNSA in the germline V gene. DNA for the CDR3: TGTGCCAGCAGCTTAGAGGACAGCCTCTATGGCTACACCTTC. This gives the protein CASSLEDSLYGYTF.

The J gene is TRBJ1-6, the V gene TRBV7-9, with a weak D call TRBD1 (6 bases). Trimming shortened V by 6 bases and J by 7 bases, and 10 bases separated the two germline ends. The germline V gene has CDR1 SEHNR and CDR2 FQNEAQ (reference sequence). The CDR3 length is 13 residues. In DNA form, the CDR3 reads TGTGCCAGCAGTCCTCAGGGGAATTCACCCCTCCACTTT. Its protein is CASSPQGNSPLHF.

The rearrangement uses TRBV7-9 and TRBJ1-4, with 9 bases aligning to TRBD1. Germline values: CDR1 SEHNR, CDR2 FQNEAQ (reference sequence). With 2 bases clipped from V and 6 bases from J, the junction kept 10 bases outside the gene matches. The CDR3 sequence is 17 residues long. The CDR3 DNA follows: TGTGCCAGCAGCTTACCCCCCATGGGACAGGGATATGAAAAACTGTTTTTT. This encodes CASSLPPMGQGYEKLFF.

The chain links TRBV7-2 to TRBJ2-1; 9 bases are shared with TRBD1. CDR3 length equals 15 residues. V shed 5 bases and J 9 bases; nucleotides not matched to a gene: 11. Per germline, CDR1 SGHTA and CDR2 FQGNSA. The chain's CDR3 is CASSTQGASVSEQFF. CDR3 in DNA: TGTGCCAGCAGCACACAGGGGGCCTCCGTCAGTGAGCAGTTCTTC.